This T cell receptor beta chain comes out of a study of response to subunit inactivated influenza vaccine. General observations from the study: T cells newly recruited by each seasonal influenza vaccination are few, the authors suggested.

TCRdb reanalysed the RT-PCR reads using MiXCR and keeps one entry per CDR3 protein. The table records about 650,000 distinct CDR3 sequences, about 14% of them present only once. This clonotype was counted between two and nine times. Its antigen is currently unknown. V dropped 8 bases and J dropped 7 bases, with 12 bases sitting between them. Germline V CDR1 and CDR2: LNHDA, SQIVND (reference sequence). The CDR3 runs 13 residues. The gene calls are TRBV19 and TRBJ1-6; D is possibly TRBD1 (6 bases). This receptor was obtained from a man between 50 and 59 years old who received an inactivated influenza vaccine. This sample comprised PBMCs from blood, obtained 14 to 15 days before vaccination. CDR3 in amino acids: CASSDSENSPLHF. CDR3 DNA: TGTGCCAGTTCGGACAGCGAGAATTCACCCCTCCACTTT.